This T cell receptor beta chain comes out of a study of response to subunit inactivated influenza vaccine. The CDR3 sequence is 13 residues long. V dropped 10 bases and J dropped 2; count of bases not matched to a gene: 6. The germline gives CDR1 ENHRY, CDR2 SYGVKD. Notes on this clonotype: Its antigen remains unknown.

TCRdb re-derived calls from the RT-PCR reads in MiXCR, one entry per CDR3 protein. The sample lists about 780,000 distinct CDR3 sequences; under 20% were seen once. The study's findings and limits: Authors suggested each seasonal flu vaccination may recruit only limited numbers of new T cells.

The source of this sequence is a middle-aged man who received an inactivated influenza vaccine. The sequencing used PBMCs from blood, collected more than 4 days after vaccination. V and J are TRBV10-3 and TRBJ2-7; 9 positions match TRBD2. Here the CDR3 reads CASLAGNAYEQYF. The CDR3 DNA is TGTGCCAGCCTAGCGGGAAATGCCTACGAGCAGTACTTC.